This T cell receptor (beta chain) came from a study of cytomegalovirus exposure and HLA in healthy donors. The data were produced by immunoSEQ multiplex PCR, yet TCRdb's version contains in-frame clones alone and is incomplete. The sample yields 50,000 to 65,000 clones, 75% to 90% seen once. General study results and limits: According to reports, the classifier identified cytomegalovirus status with high specificity and sensitivity.

The CDR3 has 18 amino acids. With 0 bases removed from V and 3 bases from J, the gap between germline ends came to 17 bases. A word on this clone: No antigen is known for it.

The sample taken for sequencing was PBMCs. This chain connects TRBV23-1 to TRBJ1-4, with D perhaps matching TRBD1 (5 bases). TRBV23-1 is known as an ORF, though its function is uncertain. The clonotype originates from a woman aged 18 to 35 in good health and CMV-seronegative. Here the CDR3 reads CASSQSPAGPCSNEKLFF. In DNA form, the CDR3 reads TGCGCCAGCAGTCAATCTCCGGCGGGGCCTTGTTCTAATGAAAAACTGTTTTTT.